The T cell receptor (beta chain) under discussion was sequenced for a study of response to subunit inactivated influenza vaccine. Concerning this clonotype itself: Its antigen remains unidentified.

Looked up from germline, CDR1 is SGHVS and CDR2 is FQNEAQ. Trimming removed 5 bases from V and 3 bases from J; junction bases left unmatched: 11. This CDR3 region has 16 residues. From the RT-PCR reads, TCRdb called clonotypes with MiXCR, one entry per CDR3 protein. The data show about 500,000 distinct CDR3 sequences, under 8.5% seen once. Broader study findings: Authors suggested each seasonal flu vaccination may recruit only limited numbers of new T cells.

The sample consisted of PBMCs from blood, taken around 2 years after vaccination. The receptor was derived from a man aged 50 to 69 who received an inactivated influenza vaccine. The chain recombines TRBV7-8 with TRBJ2-3; 7 bases agree with TRBD1. Here the CDR3 reads CASSARTGFRTDTQYF. CDR3 bases: TGTGCCAGCAGCGCACGGACAGGTTTTCGGACAGATACGCAGTATTTT.